A single sample is the source of the 25 T cell receptor beta chains below, sequenced in a study of control samples from healthy donors and cancer patients (TCRdb year 2020). Preparation of the library involved the immunoSEQ multiplex PCR assay. TCRdb took this table from immuneACCESS and kept in-frame rearrangements with V and J called. Such tables lack part of the clones; where checked against another copy, unresolved V genes explain under half of the gap, and the rest is unexplained. The table for this sample lists 90,000 to 120,000 clones; around four fifths of them were counted only once. The ten largest clones represent about 7% of the sample. The sample comprised blood. The receptors originated from a man aged 18 to 29 in good health.

This rearrangement joins TRBV7-9 to TRBJ2-7; no firm D call. The CDR3 covers 13 residues. Trimming removed 5 bases at V and 3 bases at J, with 11 bases between. The germline CDR1 and CDR2 sequences are SEHNR and FQNEAQ (reference sequence). CDR3 residues: CASSSDIGYEQYV. CDR3 bases: TGTGCCAGCAGCAGCGACATCGGCTACGAGCAGTACGTC.

The V and J genes are TRBV3-1 (or the pseudogene TRBV3-2) and TRBJ1-5; TRBD1 matches at 9 bases. This CDR3 is built from 15 residues. V trimming: 4 bases; J trimming: 6 bases; junction bases outside the gene matches: 7. CDR1 and CDR2 from the germline V gene are LGHDT and YNNKEL (reference sequence). The CDR3 is CASSRGQGGGQPQHF. In DNA, the CDR3 is TGTGCCAGCAGCCGGGGACAGGGAGGGGGTCAGCCCCAGCATTTT.

The chain carries TRBV28 and TRBJ1-5, with D maybe TRBD1 (5 bases). The CDR3 sequence is 14 residues long. V shed 6 bases and J shed 6 bases, with 15 bases lying between them. The germline CDR1 and CDR2 sequences are MDHEN and SYDVKM. CDR3 nucleotide sequence: TGTGCCAGCAGACACCCCAGGGAGATTCAGCCCCAGCATTTT. Its translation: CASRHPREIQPQHF.

This clone came up once. The gene calls are TRBV28 and TRBJ2-7; D possibly corresponds to TRBD1 (5 bases). V was clipped by 3 bases and J by 0 bases, with 9 bases between them. This CDR3 contains 14 residues. The germline CDR1 and CDR2 sequences are MDHEN and SYDVKM. CDR3 amino acids: CASSLSGISYEQYF. In DNA form, the CDR3 reads TGTGCCAGCAGTTTGTCAGGGATCTCCTACGAGCAGTACTTC.

This clone is medium-sized by share. One end of the junction does not line up with germline, which may come from a read error. The rearrangement joins TRBV9 to TRBJ2-2, with D perhaps matching TRBD2 (6 bases). Germline lookup yields CDR1 SGDLS and CDR2 YYNGEE. The CDR3 covers 16 residues. CDR3 sequence reads: CASSVGGRAKTGELFF. For the CDR3, the DNA is TGTGCCAGCAGCGTTGGAGGGCGGGCGAAAACCGGGGAGCTGTTTTTT.

This chain connects TRBV7-2 to TRBJ2-4; no definite D call. This CDR3 is 17 amino acids long. V was shortened by 1 base and J by 0 bases, with 13 bases between the two germline ends. CDR1 is SGHTA and CDR2 is FQGNSA in the germline V gene. The CDR3 nucleotides are TGTGCCAGCAGCTTAGACCAACTTAATCTAGCCAAAAACATTCAGTACTTC. This translates into CASSLDQLNLAKNIQYF.

The J gene is TRBJ1-1, the V gene TRBV10-3; tentative D call: TRBD1 (5 bases). Trimming took 0 bases from V and 0 from J, leaving 8 bases between them. The CDR3 is 15 amino acids. CDR1 is ENHRY, CDR2 SYGVKD, per germline. CDR3: CAISESVTVNTEAFF. The CDR3, as DNA: TGTGCCATCAGTGAGTCCGTGACAGTGAACACTGAAGCTTTCTTT.

The chain is built from TRBV2 and TRBJ1-2; 9 nucleotides agree with TRBD1. Trimming took 6 bases from V and 6 from J; bases not matched to a gene: 5. This CDR3 spans 13 amino acids. Germline CDR1 reads SNHLY; CDR2 reads FYNNEI. This chain's CDR3 is CASRPTGGDGYTF. The CDR3 nucleotides are TGTGCCAGCAGACCCACAGGGGGCGATGGCTACACCTTC.

This clone occurred once. J is TRBJ1-1 and V is TRBV5-1; D is undetermined. The CDR3 has 13 residues. V was clipped by 2 bases and J by 3 bases, with 8 bases between them. From germline, CDR1 is SGHRS and CDR2 YFSETQ. CDR3 coding DNA: TGCGCCAGCAGCTTATGGGGATACACTGAAGCTTTCTTT. Its translation: CASSLWGYTEAFF.

V and J are TRBV5-5 and TRBJ1-2, with TRBD1 matching over 8 bases. Germline V gives CDR1 SGHKS, CDR2 YYEKEE (reference sequence). After removal of 2 bases from V and 10 bases from J, the junction contained 4 bases not matched to a gene. The CDR3 is 12 residues long. The CDR3 sequence: CASSLQGVYYTF. CDR3 DNA: TGTGCCAGCAGCTTACAGGGGGTGTACTACACCTTC.

The J gene is TRBJ2-2, the V gene TRBV30, with D unresolved. Germline loops: CDR1 GTSNPN, CDR2 SVGIG (reference sequence). This CDR3 has 14 amino acids. V dropped 8 bases and J dropped 0 bases, with 13 bases sitting between them. CDR3 coding DNA: TGTGCCCAGATAAGTCTTTCGAACACCGGGGAGCTGTTTTTT. Its protein is CAQISLSNTGELFF.

The rearrangement uses TRBV28 and TRBJ1-4; D gene unclear. The CDR3 totals 14 residues. Per germline, CDR1 MDHEN and CDR2 SYDVKM. The V end was cut by 0 bases, the J end by 4 bases, with 6 bases between. The CDR3 is CASSLWGSNEKLFF. The CDR3 DNA follows: TGTGCCAGCAGTTTATGGGGGAGTAATGAAAAACTGTTTTTT.

This chain connects TRBV4-1 to TRBJ2-4; no reliable D call. CDR3 length: 15 amino acids. Germline assignment: CDR1 MGHRA and CDR2 YSYEKL. Trimming pared 1 base from V and 0 bases from J, leaving 7 bases between. The DNA of the CDR3 is TGCGCCAGCAGCCAAGTCGCACTAGCCAAAAACATTCAGTACTTC. Its protein product is CASSQVALAKNIQYF.

This sequence joins TRBV5-6 and TRBJ1-6; the D is unclear. Per germline, CDR1 SGHDT and CDR2 YYEEEE. V was cut by 1 base and J by 4 bases, with 9 bases left in between. The CDR3 is made up of 15 amino acids. The CDR3 DNA sequence: TGTGCCAGCAGCTTGTCAGACCCATATAATTCACCCCTCCACTTT. This gives the protein CASSLSDPYNSPLHF.

The chain joins TRBV25-1 to TRBJ1-2; no firm D call. This CDR3 spans 15 amino acids. Germline V gene sequence: CDR1 MGHDK, CDR2 SYGVNS. V was shortened by 7 bases and J by 1 base, with 16 bases between the two germline ends. The DNA for the CDR3 is TGTGCCAGCAACCCAAACAGCGCCTTTAACTATGGCTACACCTTC. It is translated as CASNPNSAFNYGYTF.

J is TRBJ1-1 and V is TRBV5-4, with TRBD1 matching over 8 bases. V shed 2 bases and J 6 bases; nucleotides not matched to a gene: 6. The CDR3 totals 14 residues. Germline CDR1 and CDR2: SGHNT and YYREEE (reference sequence). The CDR3 nucleotides read TGTGCCAGCAGCTTACTTCAGGGGGCTGCTGAAGCTTTCTTT. Encoded protein: CASSLLQGAAEAFF. The complete variable domain, with remaining parts taken from reference TRBV5-4 and TRBJ1-1, reads ETGVTQSPTHLIKTRGQQVTLRCSSQSGHNTVSWYQQALGQGPQFIFQYYREEENGRGNFPPRFSGLQFPNYSSELNVNALELDDSALYLCASSLLQGAAEAFFGQGTRLTVV.

This clone came up a few times. This sequence joins TRBV2 and TRBJ2-3; D might be TRBD2 (5 bases). Germline V gives CDR1 SNHLY, CDR2 FYNNEI. The V end was cut by 6 bases, the J end by 1 base, with 11 bases between. The length of the CDR3 is 14 residues. CDR3 nucleotides: TGTGCCAGCAGGGGTGGAGCGGGCACAGATACGCAGTATTTT. This gives the protein CASRGGAGTDTQYF. Combining the CDR3 with reference TRBV2 and TRBJ2-3 gives the whole variable domain EPEVTQTPSHQVTQMGQEVILRCVPISNHLYFYWYRQILGQKVEFLVSFYNNEISEKSEIFDDQFSVERPDGSNFTLKIRSTKLEDSAMYFCASRGGAGTDTQYFGPGTRLTVL.

The V and J genes are TRBV5-4 and TRBJ1-2; possibly TRBD1 for D (5 bases). Germline V lookup: CDR1 SGHNT, CDR2 YYREEE (reference sequence). V lost 5 bases and J 4 bases, leaving 9 bases between the germline ends. The CDR3 consists of 12 residues. The CDR3 spells CASSSDSYGYTF. The CDR3 nucleotides read TGTGCCAGCAGTTCCGACAGCTATGGCTACACCTTC. The complete variable domain, with remaining parts taken from reference TRBV5-4 and TRBJ1-2, reads ETGVTQSPTHLIKTRGQQVTLRCSSQSGHNTVSWYQQALGQGPQFIFQYYREEENGRGNFPPRFSGLQFPNYSSELNVNALELDDSALYLCASSSDSYGYTFGSGTRLTVV.

The chain links TRBV7-9 to TRBJ2-2; a weak D match, TRBD1 (6 bases). V shed 4 bases and J shed 1 base, with 10 bases lying between them. The CDR3 sequence is 15 residues long. Germline loops: CDR1 SEHNR, CDR2 FQNEAQ (reference sequence). The CDR3 sequence: CASSSTDRNTGELFF. Written as DNA, the CDR3 is TGTGCCAGCAGCTCAACGGACAGGAACACCGGGGAGCTGTTTTTT. Full variable domain (outside the CDR3, taken from reference TRBV7-9 and TRBJ2-2): DTGVSQNPRHKITKRGQNVTFRCDPISEHNRLYWYRQTLGQGPEFLTYFQNEAQLEKSRLLSDRFSAERPKGSFSTLEIQRTEQGDSAMYLCASSSTDRNTGELFFGEGSRLTVL.

The count of this clone is one. The chain links TRBV7-9 to TRBJ1-1; 11 nucleotides align to TRBD1. CDR3 length: 19 amino acids. V gave up 5 bases and J gave up 0 bases; unmatched junction bases: 14. Germline V gene data show CDR1 as SEHNR and CDR2 as FQNEAQ (reference sequence). Here the CDR3 DNA reads TGTGCCAGCAGCCAAGCCGGGACAGGGGGGTTTTTCGTGAACACTGAAGCTTTCTTT. This encodes CASSQAGTGGFFVNTEAFF. The complete variable domain, with remaining parts taken from reference TRBV7-9 and TRBJ1-1, reads DTGVSQNPRHKITKRGQNVTFRCDPISEHNRLYWYRQTLGQGPEFLTYFQNEAQLEKSRLLSDRFSAERPKGSFSTLEIQRTEQGDSAMYLCASSQAGTGGFFVNTEAFFGQGTRLTVV.

A single count supports this clone. The V gene is TRBV19, the J gene TRBJ2-6, with D possibly being TRBD1 (6 bases). Germline V CDR1 and CDR2: LNHDA, SQIVND (reference sequence). Trimming stripped 1 base from V and 1 base from J, with 11 bases between. The CDR3 totals 17 residues. The chain's CDR3 is CASSIAPTGSGANVLTF. CDR3 DNA sequence: TGTGCCAGTAGTATAGCCCCTACAGGGTCTGGGGCCAACGTCCTGACTTTC.

This clone was found a few times. The genes are TRBV4-1 and TRBJ2-6; a possible D gene is TRBD2 (6 bases). This CDR3 comprises 21 residues. Per the germline V gene, CDR1 is MGHRA and CDR2 is YSYEKL. The V end was cut by 0 bases, the J end by 0 bases, with 21 bases between. The CDR3: CASSQEPQLGGFASGANVLTF. The CDR3 region has the DNA TGCGCCAGCAGCCAAGAACCTCAACTAGGAGGGTTCGCCTCTGGGGCCAACGTCCTGACTTTC.

V and J are TRBV14 and TRBJ2-7; 8 nucleotides line up with TRBD1. Germline lookup yields CDR1 SGHDN and CDR2 FVKESK. CDR3 length: 15 residues. Trimming cost V 2 bases and J 6 bases; bases outside gene matches: 9. The CDR3 loop reads CASSQRTGPFVEQYF. The CDR3 DNA is TGTGCCAGCAGCCAACGGACAGGGCCTTTCGTCGAGCAGTACTTC.

The genes are TRBV18 and TRBJ2-5; D tentatively reads TRBD1 or TRBD2 (6 bases each). The V end lost 4 bases, the J end lost 2 bases, and 29 bases lay between the germline ends. Germline V gives CDR1 KGHSH, CDR2 LQKENI. The CDR3 covers 20 residues. For the CDR3, the DNA is TGTGCCAGCTCACGAGATGTCGGGGGCTGGGGATCAGCAAGACAAGAGACCCAGTACTTC. Amino acid sequence: CASSRDVGGWGSARQETQYF.

The V gene is TRBV7-9, the J gene TRBJ1-1, with D unclear. Trimming removed 1 base at V and 5 bases at J, with 5 bases between. Germline loops: CDR1 SEHNR, CDR2 FQNEAQ (reference sequence). The CDR3 consists of 12 residues. CDR3 sequence: CASSLGFTEAFF. As DNA, the CDR3 is TGTGCCAGCAGCTTAGGGTTTACTGAAGCTTTCTTT.